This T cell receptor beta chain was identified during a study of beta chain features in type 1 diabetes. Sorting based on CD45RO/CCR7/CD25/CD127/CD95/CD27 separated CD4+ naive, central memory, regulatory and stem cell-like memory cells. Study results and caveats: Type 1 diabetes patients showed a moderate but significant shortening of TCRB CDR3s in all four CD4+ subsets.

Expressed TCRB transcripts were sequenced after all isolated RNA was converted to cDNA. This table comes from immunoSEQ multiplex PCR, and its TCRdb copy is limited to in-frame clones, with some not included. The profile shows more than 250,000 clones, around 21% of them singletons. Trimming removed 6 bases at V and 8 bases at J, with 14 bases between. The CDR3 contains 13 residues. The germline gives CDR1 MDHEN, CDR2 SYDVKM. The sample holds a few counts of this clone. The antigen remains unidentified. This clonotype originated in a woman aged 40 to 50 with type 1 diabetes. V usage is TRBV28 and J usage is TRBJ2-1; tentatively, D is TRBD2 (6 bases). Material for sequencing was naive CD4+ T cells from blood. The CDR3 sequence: CASSTTSPYEQFF. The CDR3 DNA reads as TGTGCCAGCAGCACGACTAGTCCCTATGAGCAGTTCTTC.